A single sample is the source of the 7 T cell receptor beta chains below, sequenced in a study of blood T cells in healthy people across ages. A second PCR, run for about 6 to 11 cycles, used a sample-barcoded 5' primer plus a J-beta primer mix. TCRdb fed the 5' RACE reads into MiXCR, producing one record per CDR3 protein. In the table there are 650,000 to 950,000 distinct CDR3 sequences, 40% to 50% of which are singletons. What was sequenced was blood. These receptors all stem from a man in his fifties or sixties in good health.

V and J are TRBV6-1 and TRBJ1-5; 8 bases line up with TRBD1. V dropped 0 bases and J dropped 9; count of bases not matched to a gene: 7. This CDR3 region has 15 residues. Per germline, CDR1 MNHNS and CDR2 SASEGT. CDR3 loop: CASSEAWTGQGPQHF. The DNA of the CDR3 is TGTGCCAGCAGTGAAGCGTGGACAGGGCAGGGGCCCCAGCATTTT.

This chain joins TRBV12-3 or TRBV12-4 and TRBJ2-1, with a possible D match to TRBD2 (6 bases). V was trimmed by 7 bases and J by 1 base, leaving 14 bases between them. This CDR3 has 15 amino acids. CDR3 DNA: TGTGCCAGCACCTCCAGGGCGGGGTCCTACAATGAGCAGTTCTTC. This encodes CASTSRAGSYNEQFF.

Ten or more counts support this clonotype. The J gene is TRBJ1-2, the V gene TRBV20-1; D possibly corresponds to TRBD1 (5 bases). CDR1 and CDR2 (germline): DFQATT, SNEGSKA (reference sequence). V was clipped by 4 bases and J by 5 bases, with 14 bases between them. The CDR3 has 13 amino acids. The chain's CDR3 is CSATTAMAYGYTF. In DNA, the CDR3 is TGCAGTGCTACGACAGCGATGGCGTATGGCTACACCTTC.

This clonotype has more than one count but fewer than ten. The chain recombines TRBV29-1 with TRBJ2-3; 14 bases are shared with TRBD2. The trim removed 1 base at V and 4 bases at J, leaving 4 bases unmatched. Germline assignment: CDR1 SQVTM and CDR2 ANQGSEA. There are 16 residues in the CDR3. The chain's CDR3 is CSVEATTSGGADTQYF. The CDR3 DNA sequence: TGCAGCGTTGAAGCCACGACTAGCGGGGGGGCAGATACGCAGTATTTT.

The chain has TRBV14 and TRBJ2-1, with TRBD1 matching 9 bases. The germline gives CDR1 SGHDN, CDR2 FVKESK. CDR3 length: 16 amino acids. J gave up 5 bases and V 2 bases, and 7 bases lay outside the gene matches. DNA for the CDR3: TGTGCCAGCAGCCAAAAGACAGGGGGGAGGGACAATGAGCAGTTCTTC. This translates into CASSQKTGGRDNEQFF.

This clonotype was seen a few times. The chain uses TRBV4-1 and TRBJ2-3; 8 bases are shared with TRBD1. V shed 0 bases, J shed 0 bases, and the junction held 14 bases outside the gene matches. The V gene's germline CDR1 is MGHRA and CDR2 YSYEKL. This CDR3 has 20 residues. The CDR3: CASSQDPIPRQGRSTDTQYF. CDR3 nucleotide sequence: TGCGCCAGCAGCCAAGACCCTATCCCTCGACAGGGGAGAAGCACAGATACGCAGTATTTT.

This clonotype was observed a handful of times. The chain combines TRBV18 with TRBJ2-5, with 12 bases aligning to TRBD2. The trim removed 3 bases at V and 9 bases at J, leaving 2 bases unmatched. Germline assignment: CDR1 KGHSH and CDR2 LQKENI. The CDR3 is made up of 13 amino acids. CDR3: CASSPTSGGPQYF. The CDR3 DNA reads TGTGCCAGCTCACCGACTAGCGGGGGTCCCCAGTACTTC.